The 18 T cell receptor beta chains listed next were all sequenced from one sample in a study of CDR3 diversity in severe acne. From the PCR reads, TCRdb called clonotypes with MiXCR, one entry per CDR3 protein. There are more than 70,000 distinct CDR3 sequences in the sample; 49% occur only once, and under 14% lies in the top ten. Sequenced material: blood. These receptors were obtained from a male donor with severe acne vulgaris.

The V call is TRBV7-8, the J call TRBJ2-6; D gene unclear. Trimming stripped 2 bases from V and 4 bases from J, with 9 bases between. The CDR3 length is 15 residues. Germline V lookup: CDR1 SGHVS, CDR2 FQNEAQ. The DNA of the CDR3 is TGTGCCAGCAGCTTACAGGACCTGGGGGCCAACGTCCTGACTTTC. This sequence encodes CASSLQDLGANVLTF.

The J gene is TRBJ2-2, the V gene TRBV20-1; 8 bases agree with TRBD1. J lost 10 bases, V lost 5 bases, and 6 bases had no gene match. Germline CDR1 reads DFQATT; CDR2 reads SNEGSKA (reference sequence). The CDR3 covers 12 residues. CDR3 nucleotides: TGCAGTGCTGAGACAGGGGCCGCGGAGCTGTTTTTT. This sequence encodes CSAETGAAELFF.

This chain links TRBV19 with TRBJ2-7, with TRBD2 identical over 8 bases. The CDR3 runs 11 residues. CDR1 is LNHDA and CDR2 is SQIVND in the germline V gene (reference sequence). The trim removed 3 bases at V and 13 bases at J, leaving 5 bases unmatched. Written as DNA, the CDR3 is TGTGCCAGTAGTATCGGACTAGCCTTCTACTTC. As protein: CASSIGLAFYF.

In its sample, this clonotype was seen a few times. CDR3 in amino acids: CASSQAYGGPYGYTF. CDR3 coding DNA: TGCGCCAGCAGCCAAGCCTACGGGGGGCCCTATGGCTACACCTTC. This chain connects TRBV4-1 to TRBJ1-2; tentative D call: TRBD1 (6 bases). Trimming removed 1 base from V and 4 bases from J, with 13 bases in between. Germline values: CDR1 MGHRA, CDR2 YSYEKL. The CDR3 has 15 amino acids.

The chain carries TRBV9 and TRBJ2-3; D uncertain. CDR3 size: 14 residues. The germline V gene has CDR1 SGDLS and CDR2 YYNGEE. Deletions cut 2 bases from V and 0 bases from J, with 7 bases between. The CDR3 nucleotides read TGTGCCAGCAGCGTCAGTATCAGCACAGATACGCAGTATTTT. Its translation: CASSVSISTDTQYF.

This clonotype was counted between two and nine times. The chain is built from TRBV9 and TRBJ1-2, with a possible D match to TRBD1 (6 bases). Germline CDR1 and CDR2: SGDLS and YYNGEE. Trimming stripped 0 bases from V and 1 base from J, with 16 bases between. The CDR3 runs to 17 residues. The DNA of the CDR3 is TGTGCCAGCAGCGTAGAAGATGGACAGCCACTTAACTATGGCTACACCTTC. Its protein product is CASSVEDGQPLNYGYTF.

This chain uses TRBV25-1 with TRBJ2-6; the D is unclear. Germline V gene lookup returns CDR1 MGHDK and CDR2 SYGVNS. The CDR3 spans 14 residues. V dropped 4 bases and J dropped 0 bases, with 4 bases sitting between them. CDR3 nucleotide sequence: TGTGCCAGCAGTGCGTACTCTGGGGCCAACGTCCTGACTTTC. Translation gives CASSAYSGANVLTF.

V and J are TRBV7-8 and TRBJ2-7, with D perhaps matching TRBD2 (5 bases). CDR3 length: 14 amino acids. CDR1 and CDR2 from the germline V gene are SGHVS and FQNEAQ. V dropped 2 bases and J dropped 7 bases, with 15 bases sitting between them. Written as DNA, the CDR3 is TGTGCCAGCAGCTTAATGGGAGTAGCGAGGGAGCAGTACTTC. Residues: CASSLMGVAREQYF.

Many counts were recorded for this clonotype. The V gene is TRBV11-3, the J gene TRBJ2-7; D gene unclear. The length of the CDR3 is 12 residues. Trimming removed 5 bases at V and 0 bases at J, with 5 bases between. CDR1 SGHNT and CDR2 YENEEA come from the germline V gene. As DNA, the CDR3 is TGTGCCAGCAGCCCTACCTCCTACGAGCAGTACTTC. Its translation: CASSPTSYEQYF.

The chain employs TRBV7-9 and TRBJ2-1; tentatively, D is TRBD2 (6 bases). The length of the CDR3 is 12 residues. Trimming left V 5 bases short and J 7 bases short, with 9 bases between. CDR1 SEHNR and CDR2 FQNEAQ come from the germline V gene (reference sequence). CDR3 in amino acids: CASSGLANEQFF. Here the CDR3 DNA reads TGTGCCAGCAGCGGCCTAGCGAATGAGCAGTTCTTC. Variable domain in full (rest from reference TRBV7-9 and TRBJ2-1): DTGVSQNPRHKITKRGQNVTFRCDPISEHNRLYWYRQTLGQGPEFLTYFQNEAQLEKSRLLSDRFSAERPKGSFSTLEIQRTEQGDSAMYLCASSGLANEQFFGPGTRLTVL.

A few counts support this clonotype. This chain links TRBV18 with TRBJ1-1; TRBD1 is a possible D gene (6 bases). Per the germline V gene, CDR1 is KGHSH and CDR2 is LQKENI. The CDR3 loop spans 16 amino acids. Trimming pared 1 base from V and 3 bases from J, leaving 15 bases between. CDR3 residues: CASSPRDLPGDTEAFF. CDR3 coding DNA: TGTGCCAGCTCACCACGTGACTTACCAGGGGACACTGAAGCTTTCTTT.

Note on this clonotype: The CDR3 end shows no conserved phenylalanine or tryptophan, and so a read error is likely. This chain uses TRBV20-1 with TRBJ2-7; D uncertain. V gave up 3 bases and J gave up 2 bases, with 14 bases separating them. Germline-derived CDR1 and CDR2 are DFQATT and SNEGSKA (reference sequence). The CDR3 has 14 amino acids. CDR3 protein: CSARMGRVPYEQYA. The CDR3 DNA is TGCAGTGCTAGGATGGGTAGAGTGCCCTACGAGCAGTACGCC.

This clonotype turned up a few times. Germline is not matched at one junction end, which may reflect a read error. This CDR3 is CATSPQGSTEAFF. The CDR3 DNA is TGTGCCACCAGTCCTCAGGGGAGCACTGAAGCTTTCTTT. V and J are TRBV10-3 and TRBJ1-1, with D tentatively TRBD1 (6 bases). This CDR3 region has 13 residues. CDR1 is ENHRY and CDR2 is SYGVKD in the germline V gene.

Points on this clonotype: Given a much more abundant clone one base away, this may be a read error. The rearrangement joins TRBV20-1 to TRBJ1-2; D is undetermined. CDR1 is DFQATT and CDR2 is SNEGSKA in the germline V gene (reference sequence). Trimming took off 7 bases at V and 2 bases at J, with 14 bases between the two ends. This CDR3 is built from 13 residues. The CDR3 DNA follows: TGCAGTGTTACCGGGGTCAGAAACTATGGCTACACCTTC. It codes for CSVTGVRNYGYTF.

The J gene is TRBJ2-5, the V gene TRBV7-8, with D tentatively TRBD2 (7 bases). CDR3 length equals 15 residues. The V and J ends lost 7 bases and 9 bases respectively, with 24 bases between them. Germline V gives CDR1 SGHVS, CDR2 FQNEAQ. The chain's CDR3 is CASTAFGGPREAQYF. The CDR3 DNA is TGTGCCAGCACCGCCTTTGGGGGGCCACGGGAGGCCCAGTACTTC.

In DNA form, the CDR3 reads TGTGCCAGCAGCGGGACAGGGGGCGACGAGCAGTACTTC. It codes for CASSGTGGDEQYF. The chain couples TRBV2 to TRBJ2-7, with 12 bases fitting TRBD1. Germline V gene sequence: CDR1 SNHLY, CDR2 FYNNEI. V trimming: 6 bases; J trimming: 5 bases; junction bases outside the gene matches: 2. The CDR3 consists of 13 residues.

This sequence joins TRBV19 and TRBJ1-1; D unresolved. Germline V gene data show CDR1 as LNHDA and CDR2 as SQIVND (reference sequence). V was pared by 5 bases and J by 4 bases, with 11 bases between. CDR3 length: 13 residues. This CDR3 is CASSQTILTEAFF. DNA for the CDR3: TGTGCCAGTAGTCAGACTATACTCACTGAAGCTTTCTTT.

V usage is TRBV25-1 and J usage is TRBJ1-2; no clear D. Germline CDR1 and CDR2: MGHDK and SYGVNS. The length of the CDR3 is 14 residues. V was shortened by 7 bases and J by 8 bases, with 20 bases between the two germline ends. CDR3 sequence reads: CASMMATPVSGYTF. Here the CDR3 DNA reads TGTGCCAGCATGATGGCAACCCCGGTGAGCGGCTACACCTTC.